The clone carrying this T cell receptor (beta chain) came up many times. The antigen is unknown. The CDR3 length is 14 residues. Trimming removed 5 bases from V and 5 bases from J, with 15 bases in between. Germline V lookup: CDR1 SNHLY, CDR2 FYNNEI. The data were taken from a study of neurological immune-mediated disorders. Sorted libraries used approximately 910,000 CD4+ or CD8+ T cells. Synthesis of cDNA was carried out by template-switch 5'RACE. The reaction used 10-nucleotide random UMIs. Over 200 million TCR-beta sequences (from 15-18 subjects) were yielded by each sequencing run. TCRdb passed the 5' RACE reads through MiXCR, listing each CDR3 protein once. This table holds about 18,000 distinct CDR3 sequences, around 10% found once. Findings and limits, study-wide: None of the CDR3 amino acid sequences of expanded clones recurred across subjects, suggesting private repertoires in all groups.

The genes are TRBV2 and TRBJ2-5, with D maybe TRBD2 (6 bases). Sequencing was done on a sample of CD8+ T cells from blood. This receptor was taken from a woman between 50 and 59 years old in good health. DNA of the CDR3: TGTGCCAGCAGTATGGGGACTGCCCGGGAGACCCAGTACTTC. Translated: CASSMGTARETQYF. The full variable domain, in which reference TRBV2 and TRBJ2-5 provide the parts outside the CDR3, is EPEVTQTPSHQVTQMGQEVILRCVPISNHLYFYWYRQILGQKVEFLVSFYNNEISEKSEIFDDQFSVERPDGSNFTLKIRSTKLEDSAMYFCASSMGTARETQYFGPGTRLLVL.